One and the same sample provided the 21 T cell receptor beta chains below, sequenced in a study of cytomegalovirus exposure and HLA in healthy donors. The PCR was carried out with 60 Vbeta primers and 13 Jbeta primers. TCRdb's table, derived via immunoSEQ multiplex PCR, lists solely in-frame clones and lacks some. In the table there are 140,000 or so clones, 72% of which are singletons. The sequenced material came from PBMCs. All receptors come from a man aged 40-49 years in good health and CMV-seronegative.

V is TRBV29-1 and J is TRBJ1-1; D is possibly TRBD1 (5 bases). Per germline, CDR1 SQVTM and CDR2 ANQGSEA. The V and J ends lost 2 bases and 1 base respectively, with 5 bases between them. CDR3 length equals 12 residues. The CDR3, as DNA: TGCAGCGTTGAACAGGGGAACACTGAAGCTTTCTTT. Translated: CSVEQGNTEAFF.

This rearrangement joins TRBV5-6 to TRBJ1-1; no firm D call. The CDR3 runs 14 residues. From germline, CDR1 is SGHDT and CDR2 YYEEEE. The V end was cut by 4 bases, the J end by 3 bases, with 13 bases between. In DNA, the CDR3 is TGTGCCAGCAGCCCTGGGATGGAGGACACTGAAGCTTTCTTT. Its translation is CASSPGMEDTEAFF.

The V gene is TRBV19, the J gene TRBJ1-5; TRBD1 aligns across 7 bases. The germline gives CDR1 LNHDA, CDR2 SQIVND (reference sequence). This CDR3 has 16 residues. V shed 1 base and J 0 bases; nucleotides not matched to a gene: 3. The CDR3 spells CASSIGGTASNQPQHF. The CDR3 DNA is TGTGCCAGTAGTATAGGAGGGACAGCTAGCAATCAGCCCCAGCATTTT.

V gene TRBV5-5 combines with J gene TRBJ2-2; 12 bases align to TRBD2. In germline, CDR1 is SGHKS, CDR2 YYEKEE (reference sequence). The J segment lost 7 bases and the V segment lost 4 bases, leaving 8 bases of the junction unmatched. CDR3 length: 16 amino acids. The CDR3 DNA sequence: TGTGCCAGCAGCCCCGCTAGCGGGGGGGCAAACGGGGAGCTGTTTTTT. Amino acids: CASSPASGGANGELFF.

This chain's CDR3 is CAWSLMTGMNTEAFF. In DNA, the CDR3 is TGTGCCTGGAGCCTTATGACAGGCATGAACACTGAAGCTTTCTTT. The chain is built from TRBV30 and TRBJ1-1; D might be TRBD1 (6 bases). There are 15 residues in the CDR3. In germline, CDR1 is GTSNPN, CDR2 SVGIG (reference sequence). V lost 3 bases and J lost 0, with 14 bases in between.

Worth noting for this clone: This sample includes further DNA sequences coding for the same CDR3. The chain combines TRBV28 with TRBJ2-7; possibly TRBD2 for D (7 bases). In germline, CDR1 is MDHEN, CDR2 SYDVKM. The CDR3 runs to 13 residues. V gave up 8 bases and J gave up 10 bases, with 21 bases separating them. CDR3 DNA: TGTGCCAGCTCCATATCTGGGCGGGGGCCTCAGTACTTC. It yields the protein CASSISGRGPQYF.

This clone was detected only once. The chain links TRBV5-1 to TRBJ2-1; 14 nucleotides match TRBD2. After removal of 0 bases from V and 7 bases from J, the junction contained 12 bases not matched to a gene. The length of the CDR3 is 19 residues. Germline loops: CDR1 SGHRS, CDR2 YFSETQ. The CDR3 loop reads CASSLAGTSGGSRVNEQFF. For the CDR3, the DNA is TGCGCCAGCAGCTTGGCCGGGACTAGCGGGGGCTCCCGCGTGAATGAGCAGTTCTTC.

V is TRBV6-1 and J is TRBJ2-7; the D gene is possibly TRBD2 (5 bases). This CDR3 has 13 amino acids. The germline CDR1 and CDR2 sequences are MNHNS and SASEGT. Trimming removed 6 bases at V and 11 bases at J, with 20 bases between. This CDR3 is CASRAEGVLGKYF. The DNA of the CDR3 is TGTGCCAGCAGGGCCGAGGGAGTCCTGGGGAAGTACTTC.

This sequence joins TRBV6-1 and TRBJ2-5; TRBD2 matches at 9 bases. Germline CDR1 is MNHNS and CDR2 is SASEGT. The CDR3 contains 15 residues. Trimming removed 6 bases from V and 5 bases from J; junction bases left unmatched: 10. DNA of the CDR3: TGTGCCAGCAGCCTTAGCTGGCGGGGGGGGGAGACCCAGTACTTC. Protein product: CASSLSWRGGETQYF.

The chain combines TRBV5-1 with TRBJ1-2, with a tentative D call TRBD1 (6 bases). V lost 4 bases to trimming and J lost 5 bases, with 18 bases between them. The length of the CDR3 is 15 residues. CDR1 and CDR2 from the germline V gene are SGHRS and YFSETQ. CDR3 bases: TGCGCCAGCAGCCCGGACACAGGGCTCGGTTATGGCTACACCTTC. Its translation: CASSPDTGLGYGYTF.

This chain links TRBV6-5 with TRBJ2-5, with 7 bases that match TRBD1. The J call is doubtful: the DNA matches TRBJ2-7 better. Germline CDR1 MNHEY, CDR2 SVGAGI. This CDR3 region has 16 residues. CDR3 DNA sequence: TGTGCCAGCAGTTACTCGAGGGTGGGCAGGGGGTACGAGCAGTACTTC. It yields the protein CASSYSRVGRGYEQYF.

This sequence joins TRBV4-3 and TRBJ2-7; TRBD2 matches 13 bases. With 4 bases clipped from V and 2 bases from J, the junction kept 8 bases outside the gene matches. The CDR3 length is 17 residues. The germline V gene encodes CDR1 LGHNA and CDR2 YSLEER. CDR3 nucleotide sequence: TGCGCCAGCAGCCTTACCGGGACTAGCGGGGACCCCTACGAGCAGTACTTC. Protein: CASSLTGTSGDPYEQYF.

This clone occurred once. V is TRBV5-1 and J is TRBJ1-3, with D unclear. With 1 base removed from V and 0 bases from J, the gap between germline ends came to 11 bases. CDR1 is SGHRS and CDR2 is YFSETQ in the germline V gene. This CDR3 comprises 16 residues. CDR3: CASSLYARDSGNTIYF. The CDR3, as DNA: TGCGCCAGCAGCTTGTATGCCCGAGACTCTGGAAACACCATATATTTT.

The sample holds a few counts of this clone. The chain recombines TRBV7-2 with TRBJ1-5; 7 bases fit TRBD1. The junction had 6 bases not matched to a gene; V was cut back by 5 bases and J by 5 bases. The CDR3 extends over 14 amino acids. Germline CDR1 is SGHTA and CDR2 is FQGNSA. The CDR3 region has the DNA TGTGCCAGCAGCCCCGGACAGGCAGATCAGCCCCAGCATTTT. The encoded protein is CASSPGQADQPQHF.

This clone was detected only a few times. The chain uses TRBV7-2 and TRBJ1-1, with 9 nucleotides matching TRBD1. V trimming: 3 bases; J trimming: 1 base; junction bases outside the gene matches: 3. The CDR3 consists of 15 residues. Germline-derived CDR1 and CDR2 are SGHTA and FQGNSA. The chain's CDR3 is CASSLWTGENTEAFF. DNA for the CDR3: TGTGCCAGCAGCTTGTGGACAGGGGAGAACACTGAAGCTTTCTTT. The variable domain in full, completed from reference TRBV7-2 and TRBJ1-1, reads GAGVSQSPSNKVTEKGKDVELRCDPISGHTALYWYRQSLGQGLEFLIYFQGNSAPDKSGLPSDRFSAERTGGSVSTLTIQRTQQEDSAVYLCASSLWTGENTEAFFGQGTRLTVV.

CDR3 nucleotides: TGCGCCAGCAGCTTGGTAGGGACAGGGTTCTCCTACGAGCAGTACTTC. Residues: CASSLVGTGFSYEQYF. This chain connects TRBV5-1 to TRBJ2-7, with 9 bases lining up with TRBD1. Per the germline V gene, CDR1 is SGHRS and CDR2 is YFSETQ. V lost 0 bases, J lost 0 bases, and 4 bases stayed unmatched. The CDR3 is 16 residues long. Looking up the rest from reference TRBV5-1 and TRBJ2-7 gives the full variable domain: KAGVTQTPRYLIKTRGQQVTLSCSPISGHRSVSWYQQTPGQGLQFLFEYFSETQRNKGNFPGRFSGRQFSNSRSEMNVSTLELGDSALYLCASSLVGTGFSYEQYFGPGTRLTVT.

V gene TRBV7-6 combines with J gene TRBJ2-5; D gene uncertain. TRBJ2-7 matches the DNA end more closely, so the J call is doubtful. The CDR3 is 14 residues long. CDR1 is SGHVS, CDR2 FNYEAQ, per germline. The CDR3 sequence: CASSLVEVYYEQYF. For the CDR3, the DNA is TGTGCCAGCAGCTTAGTAGAGGTTTACTACGAGCAGTACTTC.

The rearrangement links TRBV6-5 to TRBJ2-7; possibly TRBD1 for D (6 bases). The germline V gene has CDR1 MNHEY and CDR2 SVGAGI. The V and J ends lost 0 bases and 3 bases respectively, with 15 bases between them. This CDR3 has 16 residues. In DNA form, the CDR3 reads TGTGCCAGCAGTTACTCCGAGGACAGAGGGGGCTACGAGCAGTACTTC. Translated: CASSYSEDRGGYEQYF.

The CDR3 reads CASNVAGLGQPQHF. Written as DNA, the CDR3 is TGTGCCAGCAACGTTGCGGGTTTGGGTCAGCCCCAGCATTTT. The genes are TRBV28 and TRBJ1-5, with D hard to call. V was cut by 7 bases and J by 6 bases, with 16 bases left in between. This CDR3 is built from 14 residues. The germline gives CDR1 MDHEN, CDR2 SYDVKM.

This clone was seen a few times. The V call is TRBV19, the J call TRBJ2-7; 11 bases align to TRBD1. The CDR3 loop spans 14 amino acids. Trimming at V came to 3 bases and at J to 3 bases, leaving 1 base not matched to a gene. CDR1 is LNHDA, CDR2 SQIVND, per germline (reference sequence). CDR3 region: CASSIGTGGYEQYF. The CDR3 DNA reads as TGTGCCAGTAGTATCGGGACAGGGGGCTACGAGCAGTACTTC.

The chain links TRBV18 to TRBJ1-4, with 7 positions matching TRBD1. Germline CDR1 is KGHSH and CDR2 is LQKENI. The CDR3 is 15 amino acids. The V and J ends lost 6 bases and 3 bases, in that order; junction bases with no gene match: 7. CDR3 residues: CASSAEGAANEKLFF. The CDR3 DNA reads as TGTGCCAGCTCGGCAGAGGGGGCGGCTAATGAAAAACTGTTTTTT.